The 15 T cell receptor beta chains below come from one sample, sequenced in a study of T cell responses to AZD1222 COVID-19 vaccine. Data came from immunoSEQ multiplex PCR; TCRdb stores just in-frame clones and leaves some out. The sample includes 90,000 to 110,000 clones, 80% to 90% of them seen just once. The sequencing here drew on peripheral blood, taken 28 days after the second AZD1222 dose. The source is an adult who received the AZD1222 COVID-19 vaccine.

This clone was seen a few times. This chain uses TRBV18 with TRBJ2-5, with D unresolved. The CDR3 runs to 12 residues. Germline CDR1 KGHSH, CDR2 LQKENI. Trimming cost V 2 bases and J 5 bases, with 6 bases left between them. Written as DNA, the CDR3 is TGTGCCAGCTCACCATCCGTCGAGACCCAGTACTTC. It translates to CASSPSVETQYF. The whole variable domain, filled in from reference TRBV18 and TRBJ2-5, reads NAGVMQNPRHLVRRRGQEARLRCSPMKGHSHVYWYRQLPEEGLKFMVYLQKENIIDESGMPKERFSAEFPKEGPSILRIQQVVRGDSAAYFCASSPSVETQYFGPGTRLLVL.

This chain links TRBV27 with TRBJ1-5, with a weak D call TRBD1 (5 bases). This CDR3 has 18 amino acids. Germline V gives CDR1 MNHEY, CDR2 SMNVEV (reference sequence). Trimming took 6 bases from V and 2 from J, leaving 23 bases between them. The CDR3 loop is CASSTIVRVSEGNQPQHF. The CDR3 nucleotides read TGTGCCAGCAGCACCATTGTCAGGGTCTCGGAGGGCAATCAGCCCCAGCATTTT.

CDR3 sequence reads: CAMDGGYGYTF. In nucleotides, the CDR3 is TGTGCGATGGATGGGGGCTATGGCTACACCTTC. The chain carries TRBV30 and TRBJ1-2; tentatively, D is TRBD1 (5 bases). This CDR3 region has 11 residues. Germline V CDR1 and CDR2: GTSNPN, SVGIG (reference sequence).

The V and J genes are TRBV9 and TRBJ1-2; D gene uncertain. This CDR3 is built from 13 residues. Trimming cost V 6 bases and J 10 bases, with 19 bases left between them. Germline values: CDR1 SGDLS, CDR2 YYNGEE. CDR3 sequence (DNA): TGTGCCAGCAACACCCCCTCCCGTTCTTCCTACACCTTC. Its translation is CASNTPSRSSYTF.

The V and J genes are TRBV30 and TRBJ1-5; TRBD1 is a possible D gene (6 bases). Trimming pared 0 bases from V and 11 bases from J, leaving 17 bases between. The CDR3 runs 14 residues. Germline V gives CDR1 GTSNPN, CDR2 SVGIG (reference sequence). The CDR3: CAWSVTGGAGAQHF. In DNA form, the CDR3 reads TGTGCCTGGAGTGTAACGGGGGGCGCCGGAGCCCAGCATTTT.

The chain employs TRBV23-1 and TRBJ2-5; possible D gene TRBD2, 5 bases. TRBV23-1 is recorded as an ORF, its role being uncertain. Deletions cut 1 base from V and 5 bases from J, with 17 bases between. CDR3 length: 16 residues. The CDR3 nucleotides are TGCGCCAGCAGTCAATTTAATTCGAGCGGCCTGGAGACCCAGTACTTC. It codes for CASSQFNSSGLETQYF.

The chain has TRBV4-2 and TRBJ1-5; maybe TRBD1 (5 bases). Germline V CDR1 and CDR2: LGHNA, YNFKEQ. Trimming stripped 3 bases from V and 6 bases from J, with 6 bases between. This CDR3 region has 12 residues. The CDR3 DNA reads as TGTGCCAGCAGCCAGGGGGTTCAGCCCCAGCATTTT. Translated: CASSQGVQPQHF.

This chain uses TRBV29-1 with TRBJ1-1, with 9 bases matching TRBD1. Germline lookup yields CDR1 SQVTM and CDR2 ANQGSEA. The CDR3 length is 12 residues. V was pared by 6 bases and J by 9 bases, with 8 bases of the junction left unmatched. CDR3 bases: TGCAGCGTAGAGGCGACAGGGGGTAAAGCTTTCTTT. It codes for CSVEATGGKAFF. Complete variable domain (other parts from reference TRBV29-1 and TRBJ1-1): SAVISQKPSRDICQRGTSLTIQCQVDSQVTMMFWYRQQPGQSLTLIATANQGSEATYESGFVIDKFPISRPNLTFSTLTVSNMSPEDSSIYLCSVEATGGKAFFGQGTRLTVV.

The DNA of the CDR3 is TGTGCTAGTGCCCTCAACGGAAACACCATATATTTT. This encodes CASALNGNTIYF. The chain carries TRBV12-5 and TRBJ1-3; D not resolved. V dropped 7 bases and J dropped 4 bases, with 8 bases sitting between them. This CDR3 has 12 amino acids. The germline gives CDR1 LGHNT, CDR2 FRNRAP.

The chain recombines TRBV5-6 with TRBJ1-1; D remains unclear. The germline V and J ends were trimmed by 0 bases and 2 bases, with 8 bases remaining between them. Germline V gene sequence: CDR1 SGHDT, CDR2 YYEEEE. The length of the CDR3 is 14 residues. CDR3 DNA sequence: TGTGCCAGCAGCTTGGGCGGTTATAACACTGAAGCTTTCTTT. Translation gives CASSLGGYNTEAFF. Together with reference TRBV5-6 and TRBJ1-1, the CDR3 gives the full variable domain: DAGVTQSPTHLIKTRGQQVTLRCSPKSGHDTVSWYQQALGQGPQFIFQYYEEEERQRGNFPDRFSGHQFPNYSSELNVNALLLGDSALYLCASSLGGYNTEAFFGQGTRLTVV.

This chain connects TRBV7-3 to TRBJ2-2; TRBD2 matches 16 bases. CDR1 SGHTA and CDR2 FQGTGA come from the germline V gene. The CDR3 spans 20 residues. V gave up 0 bases and J gave up 4 bases; unmatched junction bases: 8. In DNA, the CDR3 is TGTGCCAGCAGCTTAACCCCGGGACTAGCGGGGGGGCTGTCCACCGGGGAGCTGTTTTTT. It codes for CASSLTPGLAGGLSTGELFF.

The chain is built from TRBV7-9 and TRBJ2-3, with D tentatively TRBD1 (5 bases). Germline values: CDR1 SEHNR, CDR2 FQNEAQ (reference sequence). The CDR3 length is 14 residues. V lost 1 base and J 2 bases, leaving 7 bases between the germline ends. This chain's CDR3 is CASSLGQNTDTQYF. CDR3 bases: TGTGCCAGCAGCTTAGGACAGAACACAGATACGCAGTATTTT.

There are a few counts of this clone. The V call is TRBV5-5, the J call TRBJ2-5; 9 nucleotides agree with TRBD1. This CDR3 comprises 18 residues. CDR1 is SGHKS and CDR2 is YYEKEE in the germline V gene (reference sequence). Losses at the gene ends were 4 bases for V and 5 bases for J; bases not matched to a gene: 18. For the CDR3, the DNA is TGTGCCAGCAGCAGAGTCTACCGGGACAGGGTTGTTGTGGAGACCCAGTACTTC. It translates to CASSRVYRDRVVVETQYF.

The chain uses TRBV27 and TRBJ2-2; D unclear. The CDR3 runs to 16 residues. The germline CDR1 and CDR2 sequences are MNHEY and SMNVEV (reference sequence). Trimming cost V 2 bases and J 2 bases, with 12 bases left between them. The CDR3 reads CASSLMGQVNTGELFF. In DNA, the CDR3 is TGTGCCAGCAGTTTAATGGGTCAGGTTAACACCGGGGAGCTGTTTTTT.

The chain links TRBV25-1 to TRBJ2-2; 8 bases match TRBD2. V was pared by 5 bases and J by 2 bases, with 4 bases of the junction left unmatched. The length of the CDR3 is 15 residues. Germline-derived CDR1 and CDR2 are MGHDK and SYGVNS. The CDR3 sequence: CASSKLADNTGELFF. CDR3 nucleotide sequence: TGTGCCAGCAGTAAACTAGCGGACAACACCGGGGAGCTGTTTTTT.